Sequencing of this T cell receptor beta chain was carried out in a study of control samples from healthy donors and cancer patients. The repertoire was sequenced with immunoSEQ multiplex PCR; TCRdb's copy has only in-frame clones and lacks some. The repertoire has approximately 100,000 clones, 92% of them found once; the top ten carry around 3%. The CDR3 is made up of 15 amino acids. Trimming took off 1 base at V and 6 bases at J, with 10 bases between the two ends. CDR1 is SEHNR and CDR2 is FQNEAQ in the germline V gene (reference sequence). The sample consisted of blood. The V and J genes are TRBV7-9 and TRBJ1-6; TRBD1 might be the D (5 bases). This TCR derives from a human donor in good health. The donor label of this sample is uncertain. CDR3 protein: CASSLGGGGNSPLHF. Written as DNA, the CDR3 is TGTGCCAGCAGCTTAGGGGGTGGGGGTAATTCACCCCTCCACTTT.